This T cell receptor beta chain comes out of a study of preoperative IRX-2 immunotherapy in early breast cancer. Indicated treatment: preoperative locoregional IRX-2 cytokine immunotherapy. This phase Ib study tested locoregional IRX-2 cytokine immunotherapy given before surgery. The CDR3 has 17 amino acids. The V gene lost 7 bases and the J gene lost 2 bases, with 23 bases spanning the gap. Germline lookup yields CDR1 LNHDA and CDR2 SQIVND (reference sequence). TCRdb's table, derived via immunoSEQ multiplex PCR, lists solely in-frame clones and lacks some. This sample has approximately 100,000 clones; about nine tenths occur once, and the top ten carry roughly 2%.

The sequence derives from a human donor with breast cancer. This specimen was tumor tissue, taken after IRX-2 immunotherapy. This chain connects TRBV19 to TRBJ1-2; a weak D match, TRBD1 (5 bases). CDR3 in amino acids: CASTKIPQGRKNYGYTF. CDR3 DNA: TGTGCCAGTACCAAAATCCCCCAGGGCCGTAAGAACTATGGCTACACCTTC.